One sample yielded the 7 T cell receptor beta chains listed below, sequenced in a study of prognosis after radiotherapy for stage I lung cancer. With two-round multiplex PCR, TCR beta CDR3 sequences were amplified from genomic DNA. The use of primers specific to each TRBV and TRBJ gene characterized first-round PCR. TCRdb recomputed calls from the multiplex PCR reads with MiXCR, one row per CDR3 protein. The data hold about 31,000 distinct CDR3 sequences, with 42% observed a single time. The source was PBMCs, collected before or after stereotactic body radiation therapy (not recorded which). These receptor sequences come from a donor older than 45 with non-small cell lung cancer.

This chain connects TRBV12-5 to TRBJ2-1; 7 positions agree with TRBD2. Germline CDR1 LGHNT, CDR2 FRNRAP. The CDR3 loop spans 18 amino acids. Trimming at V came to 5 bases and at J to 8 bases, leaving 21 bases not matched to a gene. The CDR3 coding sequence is TGTGCTAGTGGTCCCGGGACGGCTCAGACTAGCACCCTGGATGAGCAGTTCTTC. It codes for CASGPGTAQTSTLDEQFF.

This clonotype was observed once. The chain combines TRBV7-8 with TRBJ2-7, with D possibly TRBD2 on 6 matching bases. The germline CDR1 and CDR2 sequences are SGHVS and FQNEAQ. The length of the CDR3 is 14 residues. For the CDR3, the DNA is TGTGTCAGTAGCTTAGGTGTCGCGGGGAACGAGCAGTACTTC. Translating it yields CVSSLGVAGNEQYF.

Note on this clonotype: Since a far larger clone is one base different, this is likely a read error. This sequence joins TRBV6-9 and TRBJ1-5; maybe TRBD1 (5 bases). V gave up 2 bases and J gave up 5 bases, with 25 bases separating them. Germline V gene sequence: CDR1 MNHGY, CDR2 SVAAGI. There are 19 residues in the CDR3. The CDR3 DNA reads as TGTGCCAGCAGTTATAACAATGGAGGAAGCCGGGACGTATATCAGCCCCAGCATTTT. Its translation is CASSYNNGGSRDVYQPQHF.

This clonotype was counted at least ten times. Here the CDR3 reads CATSEGQGQTNEKLFF. The DNA of the CDR3 is TGTGCCACCAGTGAAGGACAGGGGCAAACTAATGAAAAACTGTTTTTT. The V gene is TRBV24-1, the J gene TRBJ1-4; 9 bases align to TRBD1. The CDR3 consists of 16 residues. The germline V gene has CDR1 KGHDR and CDR2 SFDVKD. With 4 bases clipped from V and 1 base from J, the junction kept 3 bases outside the gene matches.

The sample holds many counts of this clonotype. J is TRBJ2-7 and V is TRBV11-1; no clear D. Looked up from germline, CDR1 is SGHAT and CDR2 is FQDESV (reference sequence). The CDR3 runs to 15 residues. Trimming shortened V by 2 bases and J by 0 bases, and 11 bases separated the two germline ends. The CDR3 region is CASSLYGSSSYEQYF. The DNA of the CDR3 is TGTGCCAGCAGCTTATACGGGTCCAGCTCCTACGAGCAGTACTTC. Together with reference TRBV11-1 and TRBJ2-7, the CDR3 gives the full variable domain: EAEVAQSPRYKITEKSQAVAFWCDPISGHATLYWYRQILGQGPELLVQFQDESVVDDSQLPKDRFSAERLKGVDSTLKIQPAELGDSAMYLCASSLYGSSSYEQYFGPGTRLTVT.

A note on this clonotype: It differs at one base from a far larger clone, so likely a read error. CDR3 sequence reads: CANTGNYNEQFF. CDR3 in DNA: TGTGCCAACACCGGGAATTACAATGAGCAGTTCTTC. V and J are TRBV6-4 and TRBJ2-1; D perhaps matches TRBD2 (5 bases). Germline-derived CDR1 and CDR2 are MRHNA and SNTAGT. The CDR3 sequence is 12 residues long. The V and J ends lost 10 bases and 4 bases respectively, with 11 bases between them.

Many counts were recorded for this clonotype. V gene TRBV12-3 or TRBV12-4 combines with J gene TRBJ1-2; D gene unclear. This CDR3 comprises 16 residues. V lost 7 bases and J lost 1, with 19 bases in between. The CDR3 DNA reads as TGTGCCAGCACCCCCCCGCGGCAGACACTTAACTATGGCTACACCTTC. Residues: CASTPPRQTLNYGYTF.